Listed below are T cell receptor beta chains from one sample, sequenced in a study of breast tumors, draining lymph nodes, adjacent tissues. TCRdb called the multiplex PCR reads again in MiXCR, with one record for every CDR3 protein. The table has 45,000 or so distinct CDR3 sequences, about 23% seen once. Input material: breast tumor tissue. Receptors originate from a female donor with breast cancer. Some clones in this sample may be carry-over from other donors' samples. CDR3s include the opening cysteine and the closing phenylalanine or tryptophan. The D gene is left open where the match is weak. Expanded clones are given a class, and other clones once, few, many or no size at all.

CDR3 length: 15; D gene: -; J gene: TRBJ2-2; V gene: TRBV12-3/TRBV12-4; clone size: many; CDR3 DNA: TGTGCCAGCAGTTTGGGCGGGGACCTCGCCGGGGAGCTGTTTTTT; CDR3 protein: CASSLGGDLAGELFF
CDR3 length: 14; D gene: TRBD2; J gene: TRBJ2-7; V gene: TRBV13; clone size: many; CDR3 DNA: TGTGCCAGCAGTAGAGGGCGGGGGGACTACGAGCAGTACTTC; CDR3 protein: CASSRGRGDYEQYF
CDR3 length: 11; D gene: -; J gene: TRBJ2-3; V gene: TRBV30; clone size: many; CDR3 DNA: TGTGCCCGCAAAACTGGGGGTACGCAGTATTTT; CDR3 protein: CARKTGGTQYF
CDR3 length: 15; D gene: TRBD2; J gene: TRBJ2-5; V gene: TRBV7-3; clone size: many; CDR3 DNA: TGTGCCAGCAGCCCCGGGGGGGGGGCTCTTGAGACCCAGTACTTC; CDR3 protein: CASSPGGGALETQYF
CDR3 length: 15; D gene: TRBD1; J gene: TRBJ2-1; V gene: TRBV12-3/TRBV12-4; clone size: many; CDR3 DNA: TGTGCCAGCAGGGGGACAGGGAAGGATGGCAATGAGCAGTTCTTC; CDR3 protein: CASRGTGKDGNEQFF
CDR3 length: 16; D gene: -; J gene: TRBJ1-1; V gene: TRBV4-1; clone size: -; CDR3 DNA: TGCGCCAGCAGCCAATATCTGGGGGCGCCGGACACTGAAGCTTTCTTT; CDR3 protein: CASSQYLGAPDTEAFF
CDR3 length: 14; D gene: -; J gene: TRBJ2-7; V gene: TRBV5-1; clone size: many; CDR3 DNA: TGCGCCAGCAGCGGGACCGGGAATCCCTACGAGCAGTACTTC; CDR3 protein: CASSGTGNPYEQYF
CDR3 length: 14; D gene: -; J gene: TRBJ2-5; V gene: TRBV9; clone size: few; CDR3 DNA: TGTGCCAGCAGCCCATCCCAGTACCAAGAGACCCAGTACTTC; CDR3 protein: CASSPSQYQETQYF
CDR3 length: 13; D gene: -; J gene: TRBJ2-7; V gene: TRBV28; clone size: many; CDR3 DNA: TGTGCCAGCAGTTTAGACACCCTCTACGAGCAGTACTTC; CDR3 protein: CASSLDTLYEQYF
CDR3 length: 15; D gene: -; J gene: TRBJ1-5; V gene: TRBV6-1; clone size: many; CDR3 DNA: TGTGCCAGCAGGCCCTTCCTGGCGGAGGGTCAGCCCCAGCATTTT; CDR3 protein: CASRPFLAEGQPQHF
CDR3 length: 14; D gene: -; J gene: TRBJ1-5; V gene: TRBV20-1; clone size: many; CDR3 DNA: TGCAGTGCTAGAGTCGGGGAGAGCAATCAGCCCCAGCATTTT; CDR3 protein: CSARVGESNQPQHF
CDR3 length: 15; D gene: -; J gene: TRBJ2-3; V gene: TRBV7-9; clone size: many; CDR3 DNA: TGTGCCAGCAGCTTAGCTGGGCTAGCTCACGATACGCAGTATTTT; CDR3 protein: CASSLAGLAHDTQYF
CDR3 length: 17; D gene: -; J gene: TRBJ1-5; V gene: TRBV7-8; clone size: many; CDR3 DNA: TGTGCCAGCAGCCCGGCTCGGGGGGGTTTGAGCAATCAGCCCCAGCATTTT; CDR3 protein: CASSPARGGLSNQPQHF
CDR3 length: 13; D gene: TRBD1; J gene: TRBJ1-2; V gene: TRBV28; clone size: few; CDR3 DNA: TGTGCCAGCAGATTACAGGGGACGGATGGCTACACCTTC; CDR3 protein: CASRLQGTDGYTF
CDR3 length: 13; D gene: -; J gene: TRBJ1-2; V gene: TRBV5-4; clone size: many; CDR3 DNA: TGTGCCAGCAGCTTGGACGGAAACTATGGCTACACCTTC; CDR3 protein: CASSLDGNYGYTF
CDR3 length: 13; D gene: TRBD2; J gene: TRBJ2-1; V gene: TRBV20-1; clone size: many; CDR3 DNA: TGCAGTGCTAGGACTAGCGGTTACAATGAGCAGTTCTTC; CDR3 protein: CSARTSGYNEQFF
CDR3 length: 14; D gene: -; J gene: TRBJ2-7; V gene: TRBV9; clone size: medium-sized; CDR3 DNA: TGTGCCAGCAGCGTAGTAGGGGGGACAGATGAGCAGTACTTC; CDR3 protein: CASSVVGGTDEQYF
CDR3 length: 14; D gene: -; J gene: TRBJ1-1; V gene: TRBV6-5; clone size: -; CDR3 DNA: TGTGCCAGCAGTTACTCGAGTGGGTTTACTGAAGCTTTCTTT; CDR3 protein: CASSYSSGFTEAFF
CDR3 length: 13; D gene: -; J gene: TRBJ1-6; V gene: TRBV30; clone size: many; CDR3 DNA: TGTGCCTGGAGTGATACGCGGAATTCACCCCTCCACTTT; CDR3 protein: CAWSDTRNSPLHF
CDR3 length: 16; D gene: TRBD2; J gene: TRBJ2-1; V gene: TRBV7-8; clone size: many; CDR3 DNA: TGTGCCAGCAGCTTAGCCCTTCTAGCGGGAAACAATGAGCAGTTCTTC; CDR3 protein: CASSLALLAGNNEQFF
CDR3 length: 13; D gene: -; J gene: TRBJ2-5; V gene: TRBV20-1; clone size: many; CDR3 DNA: TGCAGTGCCACCTCCAGGGTGGTGGAGACCCAGTACTTC; CDR3 protein: CSATSRVVETQYF
CDR3 length: 14; D gene: -; J gene: TRBJ2-5; V gene: TRBV6-1; clone size: few; CDR3 DNA: TGTGCCAGCAGTAACAAGGTATTACAAGAGACCCAGTACTTC; CDR3 protein: CASSNKVLQETQYF
CDR3 length: 14; D gene: -; J gene: TRBJ1-2; V gene: TRBV5-4; clone size: -; CDR3 DNA: TGTGCCAGCAGATACCCGGCTTCTAACTATGGCTACACCTTC; CDR3 protein: CASRYPASNYGYTF
CDR3 length: 15; D gene: TRBD1; J gene: TRBJ2-7; V gene: TRBV14; clone size: few; CDR3 DNA: TGTGCCAGCAGCCCCCAGGGGGCAATCTCCTACGAGCAGTACTTC; CDR3 protein: CASSPQGAISYEQYF
CDR3 length: 15; D gene: -; J gene: TRBJ2-5; V gene: TRBV5-1; clone size: -; CDR3 DNA: TGCGCCAGCAGCTTGGCCTCACTAGGAGAGGGGACCCAGTACTTC; CDR3 protein: CASSLASLGEGTQYF
CDR3 length: 14; D gene: -; J gene: TRBJ2-1; V gene: TRBV5-1; clone size: many; CDR3 DNA: TGCGCCAGCAGCTTGGGACAGGAGAACAATGAGCAGTTCTTC; CDR3 protein: CASSLGQENNEQFF
CDR3 length: 15; D gene: TRBD1; J gene: TRBJ1-2; V gene: TRBV29-1; clone size: medium-sized; CDR3 DNA: TGCAGCGTTGAACGAGGGACAGGGGAACCCTATGGCTACACCTTC; CDR3 protein: CSVERGTGEPYGYTF
CDR3 length: 18; D gene: -; J gene: TRBJ2-1; V gene: TRBV20-1; clone size: many; CDR3 DNA: TGCAGTGCTAGAGATTGGGGCCTGCGGCGGAGCTCCTACAATGAGCAGTTCTTC; CDR3 protein: CSARDWGLRRSSYNEQFF
CDR3 length: 15; D gene: TRBD1; J gene: TRBJ1-3; V gene: TRBV5-1; clone size: many; CDR3 DNA: TGCGCCAGCAGCCGGGACAGGGCAAGTGGAAACACCATATATTTT; CDR3 protein: CASSRDRASGNTIYF
CDR3 length: 15; D gene: TRBD2; J gene: TRBJ2-3; V gene: TRBV7-2; clone size: many; CDR3 DNA: TGTGCCAGCAGCTCCAGCGGGAGTCGGACAGATACGCAGTATTTT; CDR3 protein: CASSSSGSRTDTQYF
CDR3 length: 16; D gene: -; J gene: TRBJ1-3; V gene: TRBV18; clone size: few; CDR3 DNA: TGTGCCAGCTCACCTGCCTTCCGCCTCTCTGGAAACACCATATATTTT; CDR3 protein: CASSPAFRLSGNTIYF
CDR3 length: 13; D gene: -; J gene: TRBJ2-1; V gene: TRBV27; clone size: medium-sized; CDR3 DNA: TGTGCCAGCAGTTCGAGCAGTTACAATGAGCAGTTCTTC; CDR3 protein: CASSSSSYNEQFF
CDR3 length: 14; D gene: TRBD2; J gene: TRBJ2-3; V gene: TRBV2; clone size: medium-sized; CDR3 DNA: TGTGCCAGCTCGCCCGGGGGGGGGACGGATACGCAGTATTTT; CDR3 protein: CASSPGGGTDTQYF
CDR3 length: 13; D gene: -; J gene: TRBJ1-5; V gene: TRBV27; clone size: medium-sized; CDR3 DNA: TGTGCCAGCCGGGGGGAGGGTAATCAGCCCCAGCATTTT; CDR3 protein: CASRGEGNQPQHF
CDR3 length: 14; D gene: TRBD1; J gene: TRBJ2-3; V gene: TRBV10-2; clone size: many; CDR3 DNA: TGCGCCAGCGCTCTAGGACAGGGGACAGATACGCAGTATTTT; CDR3 protein: CASALGQGTDTQYF